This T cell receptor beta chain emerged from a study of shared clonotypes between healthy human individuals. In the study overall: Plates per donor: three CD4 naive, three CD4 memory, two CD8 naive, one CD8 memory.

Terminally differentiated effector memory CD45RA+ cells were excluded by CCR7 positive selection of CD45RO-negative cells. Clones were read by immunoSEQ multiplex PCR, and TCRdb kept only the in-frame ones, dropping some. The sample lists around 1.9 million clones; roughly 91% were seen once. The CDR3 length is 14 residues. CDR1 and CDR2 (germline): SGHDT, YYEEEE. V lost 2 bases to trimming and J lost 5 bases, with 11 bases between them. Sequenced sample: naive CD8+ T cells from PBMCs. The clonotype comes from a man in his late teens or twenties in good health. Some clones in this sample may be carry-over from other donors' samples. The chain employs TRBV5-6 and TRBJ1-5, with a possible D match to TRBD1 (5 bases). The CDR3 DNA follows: TGTGCCAGCAGCTTTTTCAGAGGGGATCAGCCCCAGCATTTT. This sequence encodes CASSFFRGDQPQHF.